These 27 T cell receptor beta chains were sequenced from one sample in a study of shared clonotypes between healthy human individuals. The protocol was immunoSEQ multiplex PCR, while the TCRdb copy is restricted to in-frame clones and leaves out a portion. Altogether about 1 million clones are present, more than 65% being singletons, with the ten largest covering about 1.5%. Sequencing used memory CD4+ T cells sorted from blood. Specified subset: CD45RA-negative fraction. The source of these receptors is a man aged 18 to 29 in good health.

The chain is built from TRBV10-3 and TRBJ2-2; 10 nucleotides align to TRBD2. Germline-derived CDR1 and CDR2 are ENHRY and SYGVKD. The CDR3 contains 16 residues. V lost 2 bases to trimming and J lost 9 bases; unmatched junction nucleotides: 9. Written as DNA, the CDR3 is TGTGCCATCAGTGAGGAAGCGGGAGGGGCCCACCGGGAGCTGTTTTTT. Translated, it gives CAISEEAGGAHRELFF.

The chain is built from TRBV5-1 and TRBJ2-4; D ambiguous. Trimming shortened V by 1 base and J by 5 bases, and 7 bases separated the two germline ends. The CDR3 contains 13 residues. Germline V CDR1 and CDR2: SGHRS, YFSETQ. CDR3 bases: TGCGCCAGCAGCTTGAACCAGCAAAACATTCAGTACTTC. It translates to CASSLNQQNIQYF.

V gene TRBV29-1 combines with J gene TRBJ1-5; unclear D gene. The CDR3 loop spans 15 amino acids. Looked up from germline, CDR1 is SQVTM and CDR2 is ANQGSEA. V shed 5 bases and J shed 0 bases, with 14 bases lying between them. The CDR3 coding sequence is TGCAGCGTTAGACGCGACGGTGATAGCAATCAGCCCCAGCATTTT. It yields the protein CSVRRDGDSNQPQHF.

J is TRBJ2-4 and V is TRBV6-1; no firm D call. V lost 7 bases to trimming and J lost 9 bases, with 7 bases between them. CDR1 is MNHNS, CDR2 SASEGT, per germline. The CDR3 totals 10 residues. The CDR3 DNA is TGTGCCAGCATGGGTGTCATTCAGTACTTC. Its translation is CASMGVIQYF.

V usage is TRBV18 and J usage is TRBJ2-7, with D perhaps TRBD2 (5 bases). CDR1 and CDR2 from the germline V gene are KGHSH and LQKENI. This CDR3 comprises 16 residues. V dropped 0 bases and J dropped 3 bases, with 15 bases sitting between them. The CDR3, as DNA: TGTGCCAGCTCACCACCTCTAGGGAGCCTCAGCTACGAGCAGTACTTC. It is translated as CASSPPLGSLSYEQYF.

This chain links TRBV5-1 with TRBJ2-2; 9 positions agree with TRBD2. V lost 4 bases to trimming and J lost 4 bases; unmatched junction nucleotides: 11. The germline CDR1 and CDR2 sequences are SGHRS and YFSETQ. The CDR3 runs 17 residues. CDR3 in DNA: TGCGCCAGCAGCGACCCAAGGCTAGCGGGAACCACCGGGGAGCTGTTTTTT. Amino acid sequence: CASSDPRLAGTTGELFF.

The chain has TRBV7-9 and TRBJ2-7, with D unresolved. Trimming left V 4 bases short and J 4 bases short, with 14 bases between. The CDR3 has 14 residues. Germline CDR1 reads SEHNR; CDR2 reads FQNEAQ (reference sequence). The CDR3 loop is CASSSLTFQYEQYF. The CDR3 DNA reads as TGTGCCAGCAGCTCGCTCACTTTCCAATACGAGCAGTACTTC.

This rearrangement joins TRBV27 to TRBJ1-2; 12 nucleotides line up with TRBD1. Trimming took 6 bases from V and 4 from J; bases not matched to a gene: 6. Germline V gene data show CDR1 as MNHEY and CDR2 as SMNVEV (reference sequence). The CDR3 contains 15 residues. CDR3 loop: CASRGQGAGGYGYTF. In DNA, the CDR3 is TGTGCCAGCAGGGGACAGGGGGCCGGTGGCTATGGCTACACCTTC.

V is TRBV6-6 and J is TRBJ1-1; no firm D call. CDR1 is MNHNY and CDR2 is SVGAGI in the germline V gene (reference sequence). The CDR3 is 12 residues long. Trimming left V 5 bases short and J 3 bases short, with 7 bases between. This CDR3 is CASSAMYTEAFF. The CDR3 bases are TGTGCCAGCAGTGCCATGTACACTGAAGCTTTCTTT.

This chain links TRBV10-2 with TRBJ2-7; 9 positions agree with TRBD1. CDR1 and CDR2 (germline): WSHSY, SAAADI. V lost 4 bases, J lost 8 bases, and 12 bases stayed unmatched. The CDR3 is 15 residues long. In DNA, the CDR3 is TGCGCCAGCAGTGGGCCGAGGACAGGGGCCCTCAAGCAGTACTTC. It encodes CASSGPRTGALKQYF.

The sample holds many counts of this clone. CDR3 DNA: TGCGCCAGCAGCCAAGATAGGACAGGGGCCAGCTCCTATAATTCACCCCTCCACTTT. This gives the protein CASSQDRTGASSYNSPLHF. The gene calls are TRBV4-3 and TRBJ1-6; 9 positions agree with TRBD1. The germline CDR1 and CDR2 sequences are LGHNA and YSLEER. The CDR3 spans 19 residues. Unmatched junction bases numbered 6, after V lost 0 bases and J lost 0 bases.

The gene calls are TRBV4-2 and TRBJ2-5; TRBD2 aligns across 9 bases. In germline, CDR1 is LGHNA, CDR2 YNFKEQ. V trimming: 2 bases; J trimming: 0 bases; junction bases outside the gene matches: 7. The CDR3 runs 17 residues. Here the CDR3 reads CASSQYNSGGHQETQYF. CDR3 sequence (DNA): TGTGCCAGCAGCCAATACAATAGCGGGGGACACCAAGAGACCCAGTACTTC.

The gene calls are TRBV11-2 and TRBJ1-6; D gene ambiguous. The germline V and J ends were trimmed by 6 bases and 10 bases, with 10 bases remaining between them. Germline CDR1 and CDR2: SGHAT and FQNNGV. This CDR3 is 12 amino acids long. DNA of the CDR3: TGTGCCAGCAGTAAAGGAAACTCACCCCTCCACTTT. Its protein product is CASSKGNSPLHF.

Comments on this clone: The same CDR3 arises from other DNA sequences in this sample as well. The chain has TRBV6-5 and TRBJ1-1; TRBD1 matches 7 bases. The CDR3 runs to 15 residues. Losses at the gene ends were 0 bases for V and 5 bases for J; bases not matched to a gene: 6. Germline V gene sequence: CDR1 MNHEY, CDR2 SVGAGI. In nucleotides, the CDR3 is TGTGCCAGCAGTTACTCGCGACAGGGTAGGACTGAAGCTTTCTTT. Protein product: CASSYSRQGRTEAFF.

This clone was recorded only once. This chain uses TRBV7-8 with TRBJ2-2; D is unclear. Germline V lookup: CDR1 SGHVS, CDR2 FQNEAQ. Trimming pared 5 bases from V and 7 bases from J, leaving 5 bases between. The CDR3 sequence is 11 residues long. CDR3 region: CASSALGELFF. CDR3 in DNA: TGTGCCAGCAGCGCTCTCGGGGAGCTGTTTTTT.

The chain couples TRBV25-1 to TRBJ1-3, with D possibly matching TRBD1 (5 bases). This CDR3 spans 15 amino acids. Trimming took off 3 bases at V and 0 bases at J, with 9 bases between the two ends. Germline loops: CDR1 MGHDK, CDR2 SYGVNS. CDR3 DNA: TGTGCCAGCAGTGATCTGGGGGTCTCTGGAAACACCATATATTTT. Residues: CASSDLGVSGNTIYF. The full variable domain, rest sourced from reference TRBV25-1 and TRBJ1-3, is EADIYQTPRYLVIGTGKKITLECSQTMGHDKMYWYQQDPGMELHLIHYSYGVNSTEKGDLSSESTVSRIRTEHFPLTLESARPSHTSQYLCASSDLGVSGNTIYFGEGSWLTVV.

The CDR3 nucleotides are TGTGCCAGCAGCTTTGACAGGGTTACCGGGGAGCTGTTTTTT. The encoded protein is CASSFDRVTGELFF. The V gene is TRBV7-2, the J gene TRBJ2-2, with 7 bases aligning to TRBD1. CDR3 length: 14 residues. Per germline, CDR1 SGHTA and CDR2 FQGNSA. V dropped 3 bases and J dropped 5; count of bases not matched to a gene: 3. The full variable domain, in which reference TRBV7-2 and TRBJ2-2 provide the parts outside the CDR3, is GAGVSQSPSNKVTEKGKDVELRCDPISGHTALYWYRQSLGQGLEFLIYFQGNSAPDKSGLPSDRFSAERTGGSVSTLTIQRTQQEDSAVYLCASSFDRVTGELFFGEGSRLTVL.

The chain couples TRBV5-1 to TRBJ2-1, with D uncertain. The V gene's germline CDR1 is SGHRS and CDR2 YFSETQ. V gave up 0 bases and J gave up 7 bases, with 14 bases separating them. CDR3 size: 15 residues. CDR3 amino acids: CASSLEARAGNEQFF. The DNA of the CDR3 is TGCGCCAGCAGCTTGGAGGCGCGAGCTGGAAATGAGCAGTTCTTC.

The V gene is TRBV10-3, the J gene TRBJ1-5; the D is unclear. CDR1 is ENHRY, CDR2 SYGVKD, per germline. The V end lost 5 bases, the J end lost 6 bases, and 11 bases lay between the germline ends. The CDR3 sequence is 13 residues long. CDR3 sequence reads: CAISPGRTQPQHF. The CDR3, as DNA: TGTGCCATCAGTCCCGGGAGGACTCAGCCCCAGCATTTT.

The V gene is TRBV28, the J gene TRBJ1-2; weak D call: TRBD1 (5 bases). CDR3 length equals 12 residues. V dropped 8 bases and J dropped 8 bases, with 15 bases sitting between them. Germline CDR1 MDHEN, CDR2 SYDVKM. DNA of the CDR3: TGTGCCAGCTACGGGGCCCCGGGGGGCTACACCTTC. Translated, it gives CASYGAPGGYTF.

This clone turned up a few times. The chain recombines TRBV6-6 with TRBJ1-1; no clear D gene. In germline, CDR1 is MNHNY, CDR2 SVGAGI (reference sequence). Trimming stripped 7 bases from V and 1 base from J, with 10 bases between. The CDR3 runs 13 residues. The CDR3 DNA sequence: TGTGCCAGCACCCCCGGCAGGAACACTGAAGCTTTCTTT. It specifies CASTPGRNTEAFF.

The chain recombines TRBV5-1 with TRBJ1-4, with a tentative D call TRBD1 (6 bases). V lost 5 bases and J 4 bases, leaving 12 bases between the germline ends. This CDR3 is built from 14 residues. Germline V gene sequence: CDR1 SGHRS, CDR2 YFSETQ. This chain's CDR3 is CASSLNRVNEKLFF. The CDR3 nucleotides read TGCGCCAGCAGTTTAAACAGGGTTAATGAAAAACTGTTTTTT.

The chain couples TRBV30 to TRBJ2-5, with 8 bases aligning to TRBD1. This CDR3 is built from 13 residues. J was trimmed by 5 bases and V by 5 bases; bases with no gene match: 7. Germline V gene lookup returns CDR1 GTSNPN and CDR2 SVGIG (reference sequence). The CDR3 here is CAWEGQVGETQYF. CDR3 nucleotides: TGTGCCTGGGAGGGACAGGTCGGGGAGACCCAGTACTTC. Together with reference TRBV30 and TRBJ2-5, the CDR3 gives the full variable domain: SQTIHQWPATLVQPVGSPLSLECTVEGTSNPNLYWYRQAAGRGLQLLFYSVGIGQISSEVPQNLSASRPQDRQFILSSKKLLLSDSGFYLCAWEGQVGETQYFGPGTRLLVL.

Many counts were recorded for this clone. J is TRBJ2-7 and V is TRBV2; 10 bases map to TRBD1. V was pared by 5 bases and J by 3 bases, with 4 bases of the junction left unmatched. This CDR3 is built from 14 residues. Germline-derived CDR1 and CDR2 are SNHLY and FYNNEI. CDR3 bases: TGTGCCAGCAGTTGGGACAGGGGCCTCTACGAGCAGTACTTC. Translating it yields CASSWDRGLYEQYF.

The CDR3 nucleotides are TGTGCCAGCAGTAGGGGGGATGGGGGTACAGATACGCAGTATTTT. Translated: CASSRGDGGTDTQYF. V and J are TRBV6-6 and TRBJ2-3; D may be TRBD1 or TRBD2 (6 bases each). Germline assignment: CDR1 MNHNY and CDR2 SVGAGI (reference sequence). CDR3 length: 15 residues. V lost 5 bases, J lost 3 bases, and 15 bases lay in between.

The chain is built from TRBV2 and TRBJ2-5, with 11 bases matching TRBD2. This CDR3 is built from 16 residues. CDR1 is SNHLY, CDR2 FYNNEI, per germline. J lost 0 bases, V lost 5 bases, and 5 bases had no gene match. The CDR3 here is CASSSGLAGYQETQYF. CDR3 nucleotide sequence: TGTGCCAGCAGTTCCGGACTAGCGGGCTACCAAGAGACCCAGTACTTC. The full variable domain, its missing parts supplied by reference TRBV2 and TRBJ2-5, is EPEVTQTPSHQVTQMGQEVILRCVPISNHLYFYWYRQILGQKVEFLVSFYNNEISEKSEIFDDQFSVERPDGSNFTLKIRSTKLEDSAMYFCASSSGLAGYQETQYFGPGTRLLVL.

The chain combines TRBV6-5 with TRBJ2-1, with D possibly being TRBD1 (6 bases). The CDR3 covers 16 residues. The V end lost 0 bases, the J end lost 0 bases, and 9 bases lay between the germline ends. In germline, CDR1 is MNHEY, CDR2 SVGAGI. CDR3 residues: CASSYSRTASYNEQFF. The CDR3 DNA follows: TGTGCCAGCAGTTACTCCAGGACAGCCTCCTACAATGAGCAGTTCTTC.